The clone carrying this T cell receptor beta chain was recorded a few times. As yet, its antigen is unknown. The CDR3 totals 15 residues. CDR1 is MGHRA and CDR2 is YSYEKL in the germline V gene. V lost 0 bases, J lost 7 bases, and 4 bases stayed unmatched. It was some 96 million PBMCs that unsorted samples used for genomic DNA. This specimen comes from a study of shared clonotypes between healthy human individuals. Study-level results: Exclusively blood specimens were collected; tissue repertoires likely differ.

The table came from immunoSEQ multiplex PCR; TCRdb's copy has only in-frame clones and leaves some out. Among nearly 500,000 clones listed, roughly four fifths were seen once. The sample comprised PBMCs. The chain couples TRBV4-1 to TRBJ2-1; 9 nucleotides line up with TRBD2. The sequence derives from a woman aged 40 to 50 in good health. Some clones in this sample may be carry-over from other donors' samples. The CDR3 DNA reads TGCGCCAGCAGCCAAGATGGTAGCGGGAGTAATGAGCAGTTCTTC. Its protein is CASSQDGSGSNEQFF.